The sequence of this T cell receptor (beta chain) was determined in a study of control samples from healthy donors and cancer patients. This CDR3 contains 13 residues. V gave up 2 bases and J gave up 8 bases, with 12 bases separating them. Assay: immunoSEQ multiplex PCR; the TCRdb copy retains only in-frame clones and omits some. The sample holds about 170,000 clones, roughly 91% seen once. The receptor was isolated from a woman in her twenties or thirties in good health. Sequencing was performed on blood. The rearrangement uses TRBV12-3 or TRBV12-4 and TRBJ1-2; D gene uncertain. CDR3 coding DNA: TGTGCCAGCAGTTTACGGCAGGCTGGAGGCTACACCTTC. Amino acids: CASSLRQAGGYTF.